The sequence of this TCR beta chain was determined in a study of CD8+CD57+ T cells in acquired aplastic anemia. Study-level points and caveats: Patients and healthy controls showed no significant CD8+ Simpson's diversity difference.

The CDR3 contains 18 residues. The V gene end was trimmed by 5 bases and the J gene end by 1 base; junction bases not matched to a gene: 7. Germline CDR1 reads LNHDA; CDR2 reads SQIVND (reference sequence). Those patients picked for sequencing had displayed CD8+CD57+ cell expansion on flow cytometry. Genomic DNA, the template, was used for profiling of the TCR beta VDJ and CDR3. TCRdb re-called the reads with MiXCR, one entry per CDR3 protein. The sample yields approximately 220,000 distinct CDR3 sequences, about half seen once. Of note for this clonotype: Its antigen is not identified.

The gene calls are TRBV19 and TRBJ1-6, with 11 positions matching TRBD1. The sequencing sample was made of sorted CD4+, CD8+, or CD8+CD57+ T cells (not recorded which) from PBMCs. The clonotype originates from a human donor with aplastic anemia. The CDR3: CASSPLGQGASYNSPLHF. The CDR3 nucleotides are TGTGCCAGTAGTCCTTTAGGACAGGGGGCATCCTATAATTCACCCCTCCACTTT.